The entry below describes one T cell receptor (beta chain). Clones were sequenced by immunoSEQ multiplex PCR, and TCRdb holds only the in-frame ones, with some missing. Of 110,000 to 150,000 clones detected, 70% to 90% appear once; the ten largest clones hold 4.3%. The ends were cut back, 1 base at V and 5 bases at J, with 10 bases in the middle. This CDR3 is 13 amino acids long. CDR1 SGHNT and CDR2 YYREEE come from the germline V gene (reference sequence). The data were obtained in a study of blood T cell repertoires in COVID-19. The rearrangement links TRBV5-4 to TRBJ2-7; the D is unclear. The sequenced material came from PBMCs or T cells enriched from blood (not recorded which). This clonotype was obtained from a man aged 45-60 years who had recovered from COVID-19. DNA of the CDR3: TGTGCCAGCAGCTTGACTCCTAATAACGAGCAGTACTTC. Its translation is CASSLTPNNEQYF.